Presented here are 10 T cell receptor beta chains from one specimen sequenced in a study of cytomegalovirus exposure and HLA in healthy donors. 13 Jbeta primers and 60 Vbeta primers were used for the PCR. Clones were read by immunoSEQ multiplex PCR, and TCRdb kept only the in-frame ones, dropping some. The sample includes about 190,000 clones, approximately 82% of them seen just once. The sample taken for sequencing was PBMCs. These receptors all stem from a man aged 40-50 years in good health and CMV-seropositive.

This chain connects TRBV10-1 to TRBJ2-5; D is perhaps TRBD1 (6 bases). The tail of the sequence fits TRBJ2-7 better, so the J call may be wrong. Germline lookup yields CDR1 WNHNN and CDR2 SYGVQD (reference sequence). The CDR3 consists of 15 residues. CDR3 in amino acids: CASTRLRTEKYEQYF. In nucleotides, the CDR3 is TGCGCCAGCACCCGACTCCGGACAGAAAAATACGAGCAGTACTTC.

This chain uses TRBV5-6 with TRBJ2-7; 10 bases are shared with TRBD1. V lost 4 bases to trimming and J lost 2 bases; unmatched junction nucleotides: 6. The CDR3 is 15 amino acids. Looked up from germline, CDR1 is SGHDT and CDR2 is YYEEEE. This CDR3 reads CASSPAGQGTYEQYF. CDR3 nucleotides: TGTGCCAGCAGCCCGGCGGGACAGGGGACCTACGAGCAGTACTTC.

V and J are TRBV29-1 and TRBJ1-2; unclear D gene. V was trimmed by 5 bases and J by 0 bases, leaving 10 bases between them. The CDR3 contains 13 residues. Germline CDR1 reads SQVTM; CDR2 reads ANQGSEA. CDR3 sequence: CSVLGDTNYGYTF. The CDR3, as DNA: TGCAGCGTTCTTGGAGATACTAACTATGGCTACACCTTC.

Concerning this clone itself: As the CDR3 is not closed by the conserved phenylalanine or tryptophan, this likely results from a read error. The CDR3 reads CASSLSRNGQLDYGYTL. CDR3 in DNA: TGTGCCAGCAGTTTATCTAGAAACGGACAGCTAGACTATGGCTACACCCTC. The V gene is TRBV27, the J gene TRBJ1-2; the D gene is possibly TRBD1 (6 bases). Germline CDR1 is MNHEY and CDR2 is SMNVEV (reference sequence). V was cut by 0 bases and J by 3 bases, with 17 bases left in between. CDR3 length: 17 amino acids.

The V call is TRBV18, the J call TRBJ1-1, with D uncertain. Germline V CDR1 and CDR2: KGHSH, LQKENI. The CDR3 extends over 13 amino acids. Trimming took 2 bases from V and 1 from J, leaving 5 bases between them. CDR3 region: CASSPVWNTEAFF. The DNA for the CDR3 is TGTGCCAGCTCACCAGTATGGAACACTGAAGCTTTCTTT.

The CDR3: CASSELKGGGQATQYF. The CDR3 coding sequence is TGTGCCAGCAGTGAATTGAAGGGGGGAGGACAGGCTACGCAGTATTTT. The rearrangement joins TRBV25-1 to TRBJ2-3; TRBD1 is a possible D gene (7 bases). This CDR3 has 16 amino acids. Per the germline V gene, CDR1 is MGHDK and CDR2 is SYGVNS. Trimming shortened V by 1 base and J by 8 bases, and 19 bases separated the two germline ends. Full variable domain (missing parts from reference TRBV25-1 and TRBJ2-3): EADIYQTPRYLVIGTGKKITLECSQTMGHDKMYWYQQDPGMELHLIHYSYGVNSTEKGDLSSESTVSRIRTEHFPLTLESARPSHTSQYLCASSELKGGGQATQYFGPGTRLTVL.

This clone was picked up one time. This chain uses TRBV7-2 with TRBJ2-7; 7 bases align to TRBD2. Germline CDR1 and CDR2: SGHTA and FQGNSA. Trimming at V came to 5 bases and at J to 4 bases, leaving 8 bases not matched to a gene. CDR3 size: 14 residues. The CDR3, as DNA: TGTGCCAGCAGCCCGGGACTAAATTTGTACGAGCAGTACTTC. Its translation: CASSPGLNLYEQYF.

This clone has only a few counts. CDR3 coding DNA: TGTGCCAGCAGCTGGGCATTACAAAAAAACATTCAGTACTTC. Residues: CASSWALQKNIQYF. This chain uses TRBV7-2 with TRBJ2-4; D unresolved. Germline values: CDR1 SGHTA, CDR2 FQGNSA. V was cut by 4 bases and J by 4 bases, with 11 bases left in between. The CDR3 runs 14 residues.

V and J are TRBV9 and TRBJ1-1; D remains ambiguous. From germline, CDR1 is SGDLS and CDR2 YYNGEE. The CDR3 is 18 amino acids. Trimming pared 3 bases from V and 1 base from J, leaving 22 bases between. CDR3 bases: TGTGCCAGCAGCGCCCTGGATCGGGGAATCGACGCGAACACTGAAGCTTTCTTT. Encoded protein: CASSALDRGIDANTEAFF.

The CDR3 nucleotides read TGTGCCAGCAGTGAATGGGCTCGATCCTCGGTGGAGACCCAGTACTTC. Protein: CASSEWARSSVETQYF. The gene calls are TRBV6-1 and TRBJ2-5, with unresolved D. Germline lookup yields CDR1 MNHNS and CDR2 SASEGT. The CDR3 is made up of 16 amino acids. V was clipped by 2 bases and J by 5 bases, with 18 bases between them.